Below, one T cell receptor (beta chain) is given with its context. This entry comes from a study of graft-versus-host responses after intestinal transplantation. In the study overall: Recipients got multivisceral, liver-intestinal, or isolated intestinal transplants.

Germline V gene lookup returns CDR1 MNHEY and CDR2 SMNVEV (reference sequence). V shed 5 bases and J shed 1 base, with 16 bases lying between them. There are 16 residues in the CDR3. Method: immunoSEQ multiplex PCR; TCRdb's copy keeps in-frame clones and lacks some. The sample shows 90,000 to 100,000 clones, roughly 82% of them seen only once. The rearrangement links TRBV27 to TRBJ2-3; D gene ambiguous. The TCR was taken from a human patient who received an intestinal transplant, so some T cells may come from the graft donor. Here the sequenced sample was PBMCs, taken 255 days after intestinal transplant. In DNA form, the CDR3 reads TGTGCCAGCAGTCTGCCCGGACCCCGGGGCACAGATACGCAGTATTTT. Its protein product is CASSLPGPRGTDTQYF.